This TCR beta chain was sequenced during a study of cytomegalovirus exposure and HLA in healthy donors. The overall study: Genetic ancestry analysis placed around four fifths of the 398 donors that were genotyped in the Caucasian-associated cluster.

V lost 6 bases, J lost 4 bases, and 8 bases stayed unmatched. CDR1 and CDR2 (germline): MNHEY, SVGAGI. There are 15 residues in the CDR3. Study results and caveats: From TCR beta sequences, most subjects' HLA-A and HLA-B alleles were reportedly predicted accurately.

The PCR had 60 Vbeta and 13 Jbeta primers. Data came from immunoSEQ multiplex PCR; TCRdb stores just in-frame clones and leaves some out. The sample table sets out 75,000 to 95,000 clones. A note on this clone: Its antigen remains unidentified.

Material for sequencing was PBMCs. The chain employs TRBV6-5 and TRBJ2-2; 7 bases match TRBD2. The sequence was obtained from a girl aged 5-17 years in good health and CMV-seropositive. CDR3 residues: CASSRGELSTGELFF. The CDR3 coding sequence is TGTGCCAGCAGCCGGGGGGAGTTGAGCACCGGGGAGCTGTTTTTT.